This T cell receptor beta chain was observed in a study of blood T cell repertoires in COVID-19. As for the study in general: Samples taken during acute and convalescent COVID-19 were collected in the United States, Italy and Spain. PBMCs, B-cell-depleted T cells, or T cells provided the cDNA or gDNA that made up the material.

CDR3 length: 13 amino acids. In the source study's methods: Amplified reference gene primers provided the basis for estimating nucleated cell counts. Produced via immunoSEQ multiplex PCR; TCRdb's table is partial and in-frame only. That table furnishes V, J and clone size, whereas the DNA furnished D and trimming. This sample yields 170,000 or so clones, of which roughly 89% are seen a single time; approximately 0.88% belongs to the top ten. The chain combines TRBV21-1 with TRBJ2-5; the table assigns TRBD2, which was not confirmed against the DNA. TRBV21-1 counts as a pseudogene. The sequencing sample was made of peripheral blood. The receptor comes from a woman aged 18-29 years who had recovered from COVID-19. CDR3 nucleotides: TGTGCCAGCACTGCCTGGAGAGGAGAGACCCAGTACTTC. Amino acids: CASTAWRGETQYF.